Given below is one T cell receptor beta chain in context. These data originate in a study of blood T cell repertoires in COVID-19. Repertoires were generated with immunoSEQ multiplex PCR, while TCRdb's copy carries only in-frame clones and drops some. The sample includes 60,000 to 80,000 clones, more than 85% of them seen just once. After removal of 3 bases from V and 2 bases from J, the junction contained 6 bases not matched to a gene. The length of the CDR3 is 15 residues. CDR1 and CDR2 (germline): DFQATT, SNEGSKA (reference sequence). The sequenced sample consisted of peripheral blood. This TCR was sampled from a man in his sixties or seventies with acute or convalescent COVID-19. The chain carries TRBV20-1 and TRBJ2-7; 11 positions agree with TRBD1. CDR3 in amino acids: CSASHLGQGAYEQYF. CDR3 DNA: TGCAGTGCTAGTCACCTGGGACAGGGGGCCTACGAGCAGTACTTC.